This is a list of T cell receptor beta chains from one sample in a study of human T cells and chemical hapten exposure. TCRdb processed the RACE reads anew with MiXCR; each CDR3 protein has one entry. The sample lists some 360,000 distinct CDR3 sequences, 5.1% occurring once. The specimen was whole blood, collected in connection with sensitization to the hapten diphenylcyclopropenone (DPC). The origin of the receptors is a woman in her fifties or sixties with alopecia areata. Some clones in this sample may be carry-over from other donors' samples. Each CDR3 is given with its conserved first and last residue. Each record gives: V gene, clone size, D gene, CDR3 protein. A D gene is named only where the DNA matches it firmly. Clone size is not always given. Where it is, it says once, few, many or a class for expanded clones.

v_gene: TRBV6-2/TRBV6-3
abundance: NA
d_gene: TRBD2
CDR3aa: CASSPQAGVTGELFF

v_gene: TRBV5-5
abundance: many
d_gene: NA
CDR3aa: CASSLGQEGTQYF

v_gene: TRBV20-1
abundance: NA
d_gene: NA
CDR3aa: CSARGRANTGELFF

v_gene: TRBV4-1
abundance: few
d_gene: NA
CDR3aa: CASSQEWGNTDTQYF

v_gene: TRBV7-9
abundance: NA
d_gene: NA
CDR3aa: CASSQGHTADTQYF

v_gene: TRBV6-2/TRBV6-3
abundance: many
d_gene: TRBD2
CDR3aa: CASRPSGGPSYEQYF

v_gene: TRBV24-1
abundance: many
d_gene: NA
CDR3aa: CATSDLPTGRSDEKLFF

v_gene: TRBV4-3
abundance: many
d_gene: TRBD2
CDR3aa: CASSHQGLAPQSLLTDTQYF

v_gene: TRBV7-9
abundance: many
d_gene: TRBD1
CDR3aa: CASTISFDRDSNEKLFF

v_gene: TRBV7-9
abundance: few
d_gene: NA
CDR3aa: CASSPGAIFGHQPQHF

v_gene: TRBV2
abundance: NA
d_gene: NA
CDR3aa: CASSTGQGQPQHF

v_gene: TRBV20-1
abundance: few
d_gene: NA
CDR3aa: CSARDAIQRTQYF

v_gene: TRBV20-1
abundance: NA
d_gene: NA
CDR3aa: CSARDDRYTDTQYF

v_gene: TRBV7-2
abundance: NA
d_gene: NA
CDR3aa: CASSISPTATHQPQHF

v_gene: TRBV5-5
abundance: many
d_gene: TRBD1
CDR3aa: CASSFGQGAEAFF

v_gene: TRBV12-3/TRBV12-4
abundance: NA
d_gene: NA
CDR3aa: CASRSRQLSSGNTIYF

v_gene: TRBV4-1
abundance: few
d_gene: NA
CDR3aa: CASSQGSGRNSPLHF

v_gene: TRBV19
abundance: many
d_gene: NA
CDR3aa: CASSYAFGYEQYF

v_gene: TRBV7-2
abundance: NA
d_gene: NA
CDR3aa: CASSQNGFDTQYF

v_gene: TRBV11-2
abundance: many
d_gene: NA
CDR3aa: CASSLGSRGKGTQYF

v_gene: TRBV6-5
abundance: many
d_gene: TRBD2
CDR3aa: CASSYSSGRAFNNEQFF

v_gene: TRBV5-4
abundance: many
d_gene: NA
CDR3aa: CASSLGLADEQFF